Below, 12 T cell receptor beta chains from the same sample are listed, as sequenced in a study of blood T cells in healthy people across ages. A second PCR of 7 to 11 cycles used a sample-barcoded 5' primer and a J-beta primer mix. Each CDR3 protein is one row after TCRdb ran MiXCR on the 5' RACE reads. This repertoire shows 1.8 million or so distinct CDR3 sequences, around 42% found once; its top ten account for approximately 22%. Sequences were obtained from blood. These receptors all stem from a human donor in good health.

This clonotype was counted many times. The genes are TRBV9 and TRBJ1-6; 7 nucleotides match TRBD1. The CDR3 runs to 15 residues. J lost 10 bases, V lost 3 bases, and 10 bases had no gene match. The V gene's germline CDR1 is SGDLS and CDR2 YYNGEE. CDR3 sequence (DNA): TGTGCCAGCAGCGCGTCCGGGACAGTCCGGTCACCCCTCCACTTT. Amino acid sequence: CASSASGTVRSPLHF.

In its sample, this clonotype was seen a few times. The rearrangement links TRBV7-2 to TRBJ1-2; D gene unclear. CDR1 is SGHTA and CDR2 is FQGNSA in the germline V gene. V lost 6 bases and J 3 bases, leaving 14 bases between the germline ends. The CDR3 is 14 residues long. The chain's CDR3 is CASSSDGEYYGYTF. For the CDR3, the DNA is TGTGCCAGCAGTTCAGACGGTGAATACTATGGCTACACCTTC.

The chain joins TRBV16 to TRBJ1-5; D gene ambiguous. Trimming pared 4 bases from V and 4 bases from J, leaving 8 bases between. CDR1 and CDR2 (germline): KGHSY, FQNENV. The CDR3 sequence is 13 residues long. The CDR3 region is CASSPNMNQPQHF. CDR3 DNA: TGTGCCAGCAGCCCTAATATGAATCAGCCCCAGCATTTT.

The chain joins TRBV2 to TRBJ2-3; D possibly matches TRBD1 or TRBD2 (5 bases each). V was clipped by 7 bases and J by 6 bases, with 17 bases between them. The CDR3 consists of 14 residues. Germline V gene lookup returns CDR1 SNHLY and CDR2 FYNNEI. The CDR3 DNA is TGTGCCAGCAACACCGGGATAGGGGAGGATACGCAGTATTTT. Encoded protein: CASNTGIGEDTQYF.

The V call is TRBV20-1, the J call TRBJ1-2; maybe TRBD1 (5 bases). V was cut by 6 bases and J by 6 bases, with 20 bases left in between. CDR3 length: 14 residues. Germline CDR1 reads DFQATT; CDR2 reads SNEGSKA (reference sequence). CDR3 protein: CSAPRDGGSNGYTF. The CDR3 DNA reads TGCAGTGCCCCGAGGGACGGAGGGTCTAATGGCTACACCTTC.

This clonotype was detected a few times. V is TRBV10-3 and J is TRBJ2-1; maybe TRBD2 (5 bases). Germline values: CDR1 ENHRY, CDR2 SYGVKD. There are 13 residues in the CDR3. Trimming took 7 bases from V and 5 from J, leaving 12 bases between them. The CDR3 bases are TGTGCCATCACAGAGGGAATTAACAATGAGCAGTTCTTC. Its translation: CAITEGINNEQFF.

The sample holds one count of this clonotype. The genes are TRBV20-1 and TRBJ1-5; tentatively, D is TRBD1 (5 bases). The V end lost 6 bases, the J end lost 0 bases, and 21 bases lay between the germline ends. This CDR3 has 17 amino acids. Germline V CDR1 and CDR2: DFQATT, SNEGSKA (reference sequence). CDR3 protein: CSATRRDGLFSNQPQHF. DNA for the CDR3: TGCAGTGCCACGAGGAGGGACGGACTTTTTAGCAATCAGCCCCAGCATTTT.

The gene calls are TRBV12-3 or TRBV12-4 and TRBJ1-6, with unresolved D. CDR3 length equals 14 residues. V lost 6 bases, J lost 0 bases, and 6 bases lay in between. CDR3 sequence: CASRPSSYNSPLHF. The CDR3 coding sequence is TGTGCCAGCAGGCCAAGCTCCTATAATTCACCCCTCCACTTT.

CDR3 DNA sequence: TGTGCCACCAGTGATCCCCGGACAGAAAACTATGGCTACACCTTC. Encoded protein: CATSDPRTENYGYTF. This sequence joins TRBV24-1 and TRBJ1-2, with D possibly matching TRBD1 (6 bases). Trimming took 3 bases from V and 2 from J, leaving 12 bases between them. This CDR3 is 15 amino acids long. Germline values: CDR1 KGHDR, CDR2 SFDVKD.

The chain combines TRBV4-3 with TRBJ1-5; D is undetermined. This CDR3 contains 17 residues. Trimming stripped 0 bases from V and 1 base from J, with 13 bases between. Germline CDR1 is LGHNA and CDR2 is YSLEER. CDR3 coding DNA: TGCGCCAGCAGCCAAGATCTCGCTATGAGGAGCAATCAGCCCCAGCATTTT. The encoded protein is CASSQDLAMRSNQPQHF.

The chain employs TRBV7-2 and TRBJ1-1; D uncertain. The CDR3 is made up of 14 amino acids. V lost 2 bases and J lost 9, with 16 bases in between. Germline CDR1 and CDR2: SGHTA and FQGNSA. The CDR3 region has the DNA TGTGCCAGCAGCTTAACCGATACAAACCTCCAAGCTTTCTTT. Protein product: CASSLTDTNLQAFF.

The rearrangement links TRBV19 to TRBJ2-2; possible D gene TRBD1, 6 bases. Germline V gives CDR1 LNHDA, CDR2 SQIVND (reference sequence). The CDR3 loop spans 16 amino acids. Between the trimmed V and J ends, which lost 7 bases and 3 bases, there was a span of 18 bases. The CDR3 here is CASIDAGDFDTGELFF. DNA for the CDR3: TGTGCCAGTATAGATGCAGGGGATTTTGACACCGGGGAGCTGTTTTTT.